This T cell receptor beta chain emerged from a study of blood T cell repertoires in COVID-19. The wider study: The origin of the acute and convalescent COVID-19 samples was the United States, Italy and Spain.

Produced via immunoSEQ multiplex PCR; TCRdb's table is partial and in-frame only. The table shows about 220,000 clones, with 80% to 85% occurring only once. With 3 bases removed from V and 4 bases from J, the gap between germline ends came to 12 bases. The CDR3 consists of 15 residues. Germline V CDR1 and CDR2: LNHDA, SQIVND (reference sequence). The sequencing sample was made of peripheral blood. This receptor was identified in a woman in her 70s with COVID-19, enrolled during active disease. The chain carries TRBV19 and TRBJ1-4, with D perhaps TRBD1 (5 bases). The CDR3 loop is CASSIRTRVNEKLFF. The CDR3 DNA reads as TGTGCCAGTAGTATCCGGACAAGGGTTAATGAAAAACTGTTTTTT. The whole variable domain, filled in from reference TRBV19 and TRBJ1-4, reads DGGITQSPKYLFRKEGQNVTLSCEQNLNHDAMYWYRQDPGQGLRLIYYSQIVNDFQKGDIAEGYSVSREKKESFPLTVTSAQKNPTAFYLCASSIRTRVNEKLFFGSGTQLSVL.